Given below is one T cell receptor (beta chain) in context. These data come from a study of technical replicates of blood from several donors. Germline CDR1 and CDR2: SGDLS and YYNGEE. The CDR3 length is 16 residues. V gave up 4 bases and J gave up 2 bases; unmatched junction bases: 9. Using immunoSEQ multiplex PCR, the repertoire was profiled, and TCRdb retains in-frame clones only, with some absent. Of 70,000 to 95,000 clones in the sample, over 85% are singletons; the top ten hold roughly 0.24%. The specimen sequenced was T cells isolated from PBMCs. The chain combines TRBV9 with TRBJ2-7, with 10 bases lining up with TRBD2. The TCR originated in a human donor in good health. The CDR3 region is CASSQASSGGAYEQYF. CDR3 nucleotide sequence: TGTGCCAGCAGCCAAGCATCCAGCGGGGGGGCCTACGAGCAGTACTTC. Supplemented by reference TRBV9 and TRBJ2-7, the full variable domain reads DSGVTQTPKHLITATGQRVTLRCSPRSGDLSVYWYQQSLDQGLQFLIQYYNGEERAKGNILERFSAQQFPDLHSELNLSSLELGDSALYFCASSQASSGGAYEQYFGPGTRLTVT.